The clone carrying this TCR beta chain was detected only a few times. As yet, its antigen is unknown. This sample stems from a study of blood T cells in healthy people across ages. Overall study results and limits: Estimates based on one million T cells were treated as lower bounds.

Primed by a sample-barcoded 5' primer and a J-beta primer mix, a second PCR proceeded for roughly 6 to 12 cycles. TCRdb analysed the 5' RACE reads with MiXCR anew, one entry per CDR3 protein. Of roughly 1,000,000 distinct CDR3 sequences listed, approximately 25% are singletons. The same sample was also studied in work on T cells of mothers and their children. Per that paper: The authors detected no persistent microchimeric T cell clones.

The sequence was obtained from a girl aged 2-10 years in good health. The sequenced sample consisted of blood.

The CDR3 spells CASSQSGLPYEQYF. CDR3 nucleotides: TGTGCCAGCAGCCAAAGCGGTTTACCCTACGAGCAGTACTTC. The chain combines TRBV7-2 with TRBJ2-7, with D possibly being TRBD2 (5 bases). The CDR3 loop spans 14 amino acids. Germline V CDR1 and CDR2: SGHTA, FQGNSA. V dropped 5 bases and J dropped 2 bases, with 13 bases sitting between them.